Presented here are 27 T cell receptor beta chains from one specimen sequenced in a study of brain metastases from non-small cell lung cancer. Assay used: immunoSEQ multiplex PCR; TCRdb lists only in-frame clones, some missing. The table has some 1,400 clones, around four fifths seen once. Specimen: tumor-adjacent normal tissue. The receptors come from a donor aged 40 or older with non-small cell lung cancer.

The chain combines TRBV28 with TRBJ1-2; a weak D match, TRBD1 (5 bases). V shed 5 bases and J shed 5 bases, with 12 bases lying between them. This CDR3 spans 13 amino acids. CDR1 is MDHEN and CDR2 is SYDVKM in the germline V gene. The CDR3 DNA reads as TGTGCCAGCAGTCTGGGGCGCGAGTATGGCTACACCTTC. The encoded protein is CASSLGREYGYTF.

The V and J genes are TRBV19 and TRBJ2-5, with TRBD2 identical over 7 bases. The V gene's germline CDR1 is LNHDA and CDR2 SQIVND (reference sequence). Germline trimming cut 10 bases from V and 0 bases from J; bases unmatched to any gene: 11. CDR3 size: 15 residues. CDR3 sequence (DNA): TGTGCCACCCGCGAGGCTAGCGGTAACCAAGAGACCCAGTACTTC. Amino acid sequence: CATREASGNQETQYF.

This clone was picked up one time. A read error may produce the germline difference seen at one junction end. The chain couples TRBV7-3 to TRBJ1-1; TRBD1 is a possible D gene (5 bases). The CDR3 covers 15 residues. Germline-derived CDR1 and CDR2 are SGHTA and FQGTGA. The chain's CDR3 is CASSLTAGRGTKAFF. CDR3 sequence (DNA): TGTGCCAGCAGCTTAACCGCAGGGCGAGGCACTAAAGCTTTCTTT.

This chain links TRBV27 with TRBJ1-1; 7 positions agree with TRBD1. The CDR3 spans 14 residues. The V gene's germline CDR1 is MNHEY and CDR2 SMNVEV (reference sequence). The V and J ends lost 3 bases and 4 bases, in that order; junction bases with no gene match: 5. The CDR3 region has the DNA TGTGCCAGCAGTTTGATACAGGGGACCACTGAAGCTTTCTTT. This gives the protein CASSLIQGTTEAFF.

The V and J genes are TRBV2 and TRBJ2-7; TRBD2 might be the D (5 bases). Germline V CDR1 and CDR2: SNHLY, FYNNEI. The CDR3 is 11 amino acids. V was pared by 4 bases and J by 6 bases, with 7 bases between. CDR3 DNA: TGTGCCAGCAGTGGCCGGGGCGAGCAGTACTTC. Its translation: CASSGRGEQYF.

The V gene is TRBV19, the J gene TRBJ1-5; 8 nucleotides line up with TRBD1. Germline CDR1 and CDR2: LNHDA and SQIVND (reference sequence). CDR3 length: 13 amino acids. The J segment lost 8 bases and the V segment lost 8 bases, leaving 8 bases of the junction unmatched. Here the CDR3 DNA reads TGTGCCAGTTCCGGACAGGGTGGAGAGCCCCAGCATTTT. Protein: CASSGQGGEPQHF.

CDR3 sequence reads: CASSLPTGQYEQYF. CDR3 DNA sequence: TGTGCCAGCAGCTTACCAACGGGACAGTACGAGCAGTACTTC. The chain is built from TRBV7-9 and TRBJ2-7, with 7 bases lining up with TRBD1. J gave up 4 bases and V 2 bases, and 5 bases lay outside the gene matches. Germline values: CDR1 SEHNR, CDR2 FQNEAQ (reference sequence). This CDR3 spans 14 amino acids.

J is TRBJ2-5 and V is TRBV27; a possible D gene is TRBD1 (5 bases). The V gene's germline CDR1 is MNHEY and CDR2 SMNVEV (reference sequence). The CDR3 is made up of 15 amino acids. The ends were cut back, 0 bases at V and 2 bases at J, with 10 bases in the middle. In nucleotides, the CDR3 is TGTGCCAGCAGTTTATCTCCAGGGAAACAAGAGACCCAGTACTTC. This encodes CASSLSPGKQETQYF.

This chain uses TRBV4-1 with TRBJ1-5; D is unresolved. The V and J ends lost 0 bases and 7 bases respectively, with 7 bases between them. The germline V gene encodes CDR1 MGHRA and CDR2 YSYEKL. This CDR3 is 13 amino acids long. The CDR3 loop reads CASSQEIQQPQHF. As DNA, the CDR3 is TGCGCCAGCAGCCAAGAAATACAACAGCCCCAGCATTTT.

The rearrangement uses TRBV6-5 and TRBJ1-4; 7 bases align to TRBD1. The V and J ends lost 11 bases and 6 bases, in that order; junction bases with no gene match: 6. The CDR3 is made up of 12 amino acids. Per germline, CDR1 MNHEY and CDR2 SVGAGI. CDR3 nucleotide sequence: TGTGCCTCCGAGGGACAGTATGAAAAACTGTTTTTT. Translation: CASEGQYEKLFF.

The chain recombines TRBV6-2 or TRBV6-3 with TRBJ2-6, with 9 bases fitting TRBD1. The germline CDR1 and CDR2 sequences are MNHEY and SVGEGT. The CDR3 runs 18 residues. Trimming took 5 bases from V and 1 from J; bases not matched to a gene: 9. The CDR3 nucleotides are TGTGCCAGCAGTACCTTTTACAGGGGGCGTTCTGGGGCCAACGTCCTGACTTTC. Encoded protein: CASSTFYRGRSGANVLTF.

This chain uses TRBV5-5 with TRBJ2-7, with 10 bases lining up with TRBD1. The ends lost 4 bases at V and 5 bases at J; junction bases unmatched: 15. The CDR3 has 17 residues. Germline V gene lookup returns CDR1 SGHKS and CDR2 YYEKEE (reference sequence). The CDR3 region has the DNA TGTGCCAGCAGCCTACGACAGGGGGCGCAAGGATACGACGAGCAGTACTTC. Its translation: CASSLRQGAQGYDEQYF.

This chain uses TRBV19 with TRBJ1-2; TRBD1 matches 9 bases. Germline values: CDR1 LNHDA, CDR2 SQIVND (reference sequence). V shed 3 bases, J shed 7 bases, and the junction held 9 bases outside the gene matches. The CDR3 runs to 15 residues. The CDR3 region has the DNA TGTGCCAGTAGTATGGACTCGGACAGGGGATTTGGCTACACCTTC. The encoded protein is CASSMDSDRGFGYTF.

This chain uses TRBV7-2 with TRBJ1-4; no firm D call. The CDR3 extends over 16 amino acids. CDR1 and CDR2 (germline): SGHTA, FQGNSA. Deletions cut 1 base from V and 8 bases from J, with 17 bases between. In DNA, the CDR3 is TGTGCCAGCAGCTTAGGTCCCCCGGATGGAGGGGAAAAACTGTTTTTT. This translates into CASSLGPPDGGEKLFF.

This clone was seen only once. J is TRBJ1-4 and V is TRBV7-9, with D tentatively TRBD1 (5 bases). This CDR3 contains 14 residues. The V gene's germline CDR1 is SEHNR and CDR2 FQNEAQ (reference sequence). Trimming shortened V by 5 bases and J by 7 bases, and 14 bases separated the two germline ends. This CDR3 reads CASSLGTRSEKLFF. CDR3 DNA sequence: TGTGCCAGCAGCCTCGGGACCAGAAGTGAAAAACTGTTTTTT.

V usage is TRBV27 and J usage is TRBJ2-3; D is perhaps TRBD1 (6 bases). Germline CDR1 and CDR2: MNHEY and SMNVEV (reference sequence). Trimming removed 4 bases at V and 5 bases at J, with 13 bases between. This CDR3 is 14 amino acids long. CDR3 sequence (DNA): TGTGCCAGCAGTTCCCCGCTAGGGGGAGATACGCAGTATTTT. This gives the protein CASSSPLGGDTQYF.

On this clone: Within the sample, other DNA sequences also encode this same CDR3. This chain links TRBV7-2 with TRBJ2-4; tentative D call: TRBD1 (6 bases). The CDR3 consists of 19 residues. V shed 0 bases and J shed 7 bases, with 25 bases lying between them. Germline loops: CDR1 SGHTA, CDR2 FQGNSA. CDR3 DNA: TGTGCCAGCAGCTTAGCACGGACAGCCTTCACCATGTCCGGCAACATTCAGTACTTC. As protein: CASSLARTAFTMSGNIQYF.

The gene calls are TRBV10-1 and TRBJ2-5; 9 bases are a match to TRBD1. The CDR3 contains 15 residues. Losses at the gene ends were 7 bases for V and 5 bases for J; bases not matched to a gene: 11. CDR1 and CDR2 (germline): WNHNN, SYGVQD (reference sequence). The CDR3 loop is CASTPGQGSGETQYF. The CDR3 nucleotides are TGCGCCAGCACGCCGGGACAGGGATCTGGGGAGACCCAGTACTTC.

V gene TRBV29-1 combines with J gene TRBJ2-1; the match to TRBD2 covers 12 bases. V shed 8 bases and J 8 bases; nucleotides not matched to a gene: 19. Germline values: CDR1 SQVTM, CDR2 ANQGSEA. The CDR3 consists of 17 residues. CDR3 bases: TGCAGCCCCTTACCCTATCAGACTAGCGGGAGAAACTATGAGCAGTTCTTC. Protein sequence: CSPLPYQTSGRNYEQFF.

This rearrangement joins TRBV19 to TRBJ1-5; possible D gene TRBD1, 6 bases. Germline V lookup: CDR1 LNHDA, CDR2 SQIVND (reference sequence). V was trimmed by 10 bases and J by 4 bases, leaving 14 bases between them. CDR3 length: 13 amino acids. The CDR3 bases are TGTGCCACCCCCGGGACACCAAATCAGCCCCAGCATTTT. Its protein product is CATPGTPNQPQHF.

V gene TRBV7-9 combines with J gene TRBJ2-7, with TRBD1 matching 8 bases. Germline values: CDR1 SEHNR, CDR2 FQNEAQ (reference sequence). J lost 3 bases, V lost 0 bases, and 4 bases had no gene match. There are 15 residues in the CDR3. The CDR3: CASSLAAGGLYEQYF. The CDR3 bases are TGTGCCAGCAGCTTAGCGGCAGGGGGCCTCTACGAGCAGTACTTC.

This clone ranks as large. V gene TRBV6-1 combines with J gene TRBJ2-1; D is undetermined. With 4 bases removed from V and 10 bases from J, the gap between germline ends came to 14 bases. The CDR3 covers 13 residues. Per the germline V gene, CDR1 is MNHNS and CDR2 is SASEGT. The CDR3 sequence is CASSGPLRLEQFF. The DNA of the CDR3 is TGTGCCAGCAGTGGGCCCCTGAGGTTGGAGCAGTTCTTC.

The J gene is TRBJ1-1, the V gene TRBV9, with D possibly being TRBD1 (6 bases). Between the trimmed V and J ends, which lost 2 bases and 0 bases, there was a span of 17 bases. This CDR3 is built from 17 residues. Per germline, CDR1 SGDLS and CDR2 YYNGEE. In DNA form, the CDR3 reads TGTGCCAGCAGCGTTGGAGCGACAGGATTCGTGAACACTGAAGCTTTCTTT. Residues: CASSVGATGFVNTEAFF.

The V gene is TRBV9, the J gene TRBJ2-6, with TRBD1 identical over 9 bases. V was clipped by 0 bases and J by 4 bases; unmatched bases: 2. CDR3 size: 16 residues. CDR1 and CDR2 from the germline V gene are SGDLS and YYNGEE. The CDR3 region is CASSVGDRAGANVLTF. DNA of the CDR3: TGTGCCAGCAGCGTAGGGGACAGGGCCGGGGCCAACGTCCTGACTTTC.

This sequence joins TRBV7-2 and TRBJ1-4, with unresolved D. V shed 2 bases and J shed 0 bases, with 10 bases lying between them. CDR3 length: 16 residues. Germline V gene lookup returns CDR1 SGHTA and CDR2 FQGNSA. CDR3 DNA: TGTGCCAGCAGCTTAAACCCTCTGGCAACTAATGAAAAACTGTTTTTT. Protein product: CASSLNPLATNEKLFF.

This sequence joins TRBV5-4 and TRBJ2-7; 11 nucleotides align to TRBD2. After removal of 4 bases from V and 2 bases from J, the junction contained 5 bases not matched to a gene. The germline gives CDR1 SGHNT, CDR2 YYREEE (reference sequence). The CDR3 contains 15 residues. In DNA form, the CDR3 reads TGTGCCAGCAGCACCCGACTAGCGGGGACCTACGAGCAGTACTTC. Translated, it gives CASSTRLAGTYEQYF.

The chain couples TRBV7-6 to TRBJ2-5; D is ambiguous. The V gene's germline CDR1 is SGHVS and CDR2 FNYEAQ. This CDR3 is 13 amino acids long. V was trimmed by 2 bases and J by 2 bases, leaving 6 bases between them. CDR3 sequence: CASSLNIQETQYF. CDR3 bases: TGTGCCAGCAGCTTAAACATTCAAGAGACCCAGTACTTC.